These 28 T cell receptor beta chains were sequenced from one sample in a study of T cells in localized non-small cell lung cancer. Sequencing was performed with immunoSEQ multiplex PCR; in TCRdb, only in-frame clones are kept and a portion is missing. The sample has tens of thousands of clones, 80% to 95% seen once; the top ten hold 1.1%. The source material was peripheral blood, sampled before any cancer treatment. All receptors come from a woman aged 35-75 years with stage I lung adenocarcinoma.

In this sample, this clone turned up once. The rearrangement uses TRBV6-6 and TRBJ1-1, with D possibly TRBD1 on 6 matching bases. Trimming took 5 bases from V and 4 from J, leaving 8 bases between them. Germline V CDR1 and CDR2: MNHNY, SVGAGI (reference sequence). The CDR3 runs 12 residues. CDR3 loop: CASSRGGTEAFF. Here the CDR3 DNA reads TGTGCCAGCAGTCGAGGGGGCACTGAAGCTTTCTTT.

This clone was counted a single time. The chain recombines TRBV14 with TRBJ2-2; 9 bases are shared with TRBD1. In germline, CDR1 is SGHDN, CDR2 FVKESK. V was pared by 4 bases and J by 1 base, with 1 base of the junction left unmatched. This CDR3 is built from 15 residues. CDR3 bases: TGTGCCAGCAGCCTGGGACAGGGGAACACCGGGGAGCTGTTTTTT. Protein product: CASSLGQGNTGELFF.

The V and J genes are TRBV7-9 and TRBJ1-6, with a possible D match to TRBD1 (6 bases). Germline V gives CDR1 SEHNR, CDR2 FQNEAQ (reference sequence). Trimming cost V 5 bases and J 7 bases, with 15 bases left between them. The CDR3 sequence is 15 residues long. The CDR3 DNA is TGTGCCAGCAGCCCGCGCGGGGGGCCCAATTCACCCCTCCACTTT. Translation: CASSPRGGPNSPLHF.

The rearrangement joins TRBV5-4 to TRBJ2-3; D unclear. This CDR3 has 13 residues. Germline V CDR1 and CDR2: SGHNT, YYREEE (reference sequence). The V gene lost 2 bases and the J gene lost 3 bases, with 7 bases spanning the gap. Here the CDR3 reads CASSFLGTDTQYF. CDR3 nucleotides: TGTGCCAGCAGCTTCTTAGGAACAGATACGCAGTATTTT.

The chain couples TRBV18 to TRBJ1-2; 8 bases match TRBD1. The V segment lost 2 bases and the J segment 6 bases; nucleotides outside the gene matches: 5. Germline CDR1 and CDR2: KGHSH and LQKENI. This CDR3 has 14 residues. CDR3 DNA sequence: TGTGCCAGCTCACCATTGGGACAGGAAGATGGCTACACCTTC. As protein: CASSPLGQEDGYTF.

This rearrangement joins TRBV15 to TRBJ1-4, with a weak D call TRBD1 (6 bases). CDR1 and CDR2 from the germline V gene are LNHNV and YYDKDF (reference sequence). The CDR3 runs to 16 residues. V was clipped by 3 bases and J by 4 bases, with 15 bases between them. CDR3 loop: CATSRDTGRGNEKLFF. CDR3 sequence (DNA): TGTGCCACCAGCAGGGACACAGGGAGGGGTAATGAAAAACTGTTTTTT.

The V gene is TRBV19, the J gene TRBJ2-5; D not certain. Germline CDR1 reads LNHDA; CDR2 reads SQIVND (reference sequence). Trimming pared 5 bases from V and 1 base from J, leaving 8 bases between. The CDR3 spans 13 residues. CDR3 amino acids: CASSSSAQETQYF. CDR3 bases: TGTGCCAGTAGTTCCTCTGCCCAAGAGACCCAGTACTTC.

For the CDR3, the DNA is TGTGCCAGCAGCCCCAACAACGAGCAGTACTTC. Translated: CASSPNNEQYF. The genes are TRBV7-9 and TRBJ2-7; D is unclear. The V and J ends lost 5 bases and 5 bases respectively, with 7 bases between them. Germline V gives CDR1 SEHNR, CDR2 FQNEAQ (reference sequence). The CDR3 sequence is 11 residues long.

The chain carries TRBV30 and TRBJ2-1; D not certain. Per germline, CDR1 GTSNPN and CDR2 SVGIG (reference sequence). Trimming pared 4 bases from V and 7 bases from J, leaving 17 bases between. The CDR3 covers 14 residues. CDR3 sequence reads: CAWTRSGLANEQFF. For the CDR3, the DNA is TGTGCCTGGACTCGATCTGGGCTGGCGAATGAGCAGTTCTTC.

This clone was detected only once. The J gene is TRBJ1-6, the V gene TRBV19; 8 bases agree with TRBD1. CDR1 is LNHDA and CDR2 is SQIVND in the germline V gene (reference sequence). This CDR3 spans 14 amino acids. V gave up 10 bases and J gave up 7 bases; unmatched junction bases: 9. This CDR3 is CATRQGTRNSPLHF. CDR3 coding DNA: TGTGCCACCAGACAGGGGACAAGGAATTCACCCCTCCACTTT. The whole variable domain, remainder taken from reference TRBV19 and TRBJ1-6, is DGGITQSPKYLFRKEGQNVTLSCEQNLNHDAMYWYRQDPGQGLRLIYYSQIVNDFQKGDIAEGYSVSREKKESFPLTVTSAQKNPTAFYLCATRQGTRNSPLHFGNGTRLTVT.

The rearrangement links TRBV2 to TRBJ2-4; no clear D gene. Germline V gene sequence: CDR1 SNHLY, CDR2 FYNNEI. CDR3 length: 16 residues. Trimming left V 5 bases short and J 2 bases short, with 16 bases between. CDR3 sequence reads: CASSRQDPRTKNIQYF. The CDR3 DNA reads TGTGCCAGCAGTCGGCAGGACCCAAGGACCAAAAACATTCAGTACTTC.

The chain employs TRBV20-1 and TRBJ1-2; TRBD1 might be the D (5 bases). The germline V gene has CDR1 DFQATT and CDR2 SNEGSKA (reference sequence). This CDR3 comprises 11 residues. Trimming left V 4 bases short and J 8 bases short, with 11 bases between. The CDR3 DNA sequence: TGCAGTGCTAACCGAGGACAAGGCTACACCTTC. Translation: CSANRGQGYTF.

This chain joins TRBV5-6 and TRBJ2-3; D uncertain. The CDR3 length is 15 residues. V was shortened by 6 bases and J by 2 bases, with 16 bases between the two germline ends. The V gene's germline CDR1 is SGHDT and CDR2 YYEEEE. CDR3 coding DNA: TGTGCCAGCAAGCTAGACCCCTTGAACACAGATACGCAGTATTTT. This translates into CASKLDPLNTDTQYF.

CDR3: CASSELKIAGRTDTQYF. CDR3 DNA: TGTGCCAGCAGTGAATTGAAGATAGCGGGGAGGACAGATACGCAGTATTTT. J is TRBJ2-3 and V is TRBV25-1; the match to TRBD2 covers 8 bases. CDR1 and CDR2 (germline): MGHDK, SYGVNS. With 1 base clipped from V and 3 bases from J, the junction kept 9 bases outside the gene matches. The CDR3 is 17 amino acids. The full variable domain, with the rest looked up from reference TRBV25-1 and TRBJ2-3, is EADIYQTPRYLVIGTGKKITLECSQTMGHDKMYWYQQDPGMELHLIHYSYGVNSTEKGDLSSESTVSRIRTEHFPLTLESARPSHTSQYLCASSELKIAGRTDTQYFGPGTRLTVL.

This clone occurred a few times. This rearrangement joins TRBV7-8 to TRBJ2-5; no firm D call. Germline CDR1 reads SGHVS; CDR2 reads FQNEAQ. Trimming left V 5 bases short and J 2 bases short, with 15 bases between. The length of the CDR3 is 15 residues. CDR3 in amino acids: CASSPERANQETQYF. CDR3 nucleotide sequence: TGTGCCAGCAGCCCCGAGCGAGCCAATCAAGAGACCCAGTACTTC.

V usage is TRBV4-3 and J usage is TRBJ2-2; TRBD1 agrees at 7 bases. Germline CDR1 is LGHNA and CDR2 is YSLEER. V trimming: 4 bases; J trimming: 0 bases; junction bases outside the gene matches: 8. CDR3 length equals 17 residues. For the CDR3, the DNA is TGCGCCAGCAGCCCCAGACAGGGAGTCCCGAACACCGGGGAGCTGTTTTTT. Translation: CASSPRQGVPNTGELFF.

This clone was seen only once. The chain links TRBV11-2 to TRBJ2-2; 8 bases agree with TRBD1. Looked up from germline, CDR1 is SGHAT and CDR2 is FQNNGV. The CDR3 consists of 15 residues. J was trimmed by 7 bases and V by 4 bases; bases with no gene match: 8. For the CDR3, the DNA is TGTGCCAGCAGCTCGTCCAGGGGGCGTATCGGGGAGCTGTTTTTT. Protein sequence: CASSSSRGRIGELFF.

This sequence joins TRBV27 and TRBJ1-5, with TRBD1 identical over 9 bases. The CDR3 has 16 residues. CDR1 and CDR2 from the germline V gene are MNHEY and SMNVEV (reference sequence). The trim removed 6 bases at V and 0 bases at J, leaving 6 bases unmatched. The CDR3 region is CASRPGQGHSNQPQHF. The DNA for the CDR3 is TGTGCCAGCAGGCCGGGACAGGGACATAGCAATCAGCCCCAGCATTTT.

The chain combines TRBV11-2 with TRBJ2-7, with 7 positions matching TRBD1. The V gene end was trimmed by 4 bases and the J gene end by 0 bases; junction bases not matched to a gene: 12. The CDR3 contains 17 residues. The germline V gene has CDR1 SGHAT and CDR2 FQNNGV. CDR3 amino acids: CASSSRAGQVSSYEQYF. The CDR3 DNA reads as TGTGCCAGCAGCTCACGGGCCGGACAGGTCAGCTCCTACGAGCAGTACTTC.

V gene TRBV7-9 combines with J gene TRBJ2-7, with a possible D match to TRBD2 (5 bases). V lost 5 bases to trimming and J lost 0 bases, with 11 bases between them. Germline CDR1 reads SEHNR; CDR2 reads FQNEAQ (reference sequence). The CDR3 totals 14 residues. The CDR3 nucleotides are TGTGCCAGCAGCCGAGAGGGTAGCTCCTACGAGCAGTACTTC. Its translation is CASSREGSSYEQYF.

The rearrangement links TRBV7-2 to TRBJ1-2; D is ambiguous. Germline CDR1 is SGHTA and CDR2 is FQGNSA. V lost 7 bases and J lost 1, with 13 bases in between. CDR3 length equals 14 residues. As DNA, the CDR3 is TGTGCCAGCACCCTAAGTTCACATAACTATGGCTACACCTTC. Residues: CASTLSSHNYGYTF.

The rearrangement uses TRBV6-1 and TRBJ1-5; no definite D call. The CDR3 extends over 15 amino acids. Germline CDR1 reads MNHNS; CDR2 reads SASEGT. Deletions cut 2 bases from V and 2 bases from J, with 10 bases between. The CDR3 loop is CASSEYPGGNQPQHF. The DNA of the CDR3 is TGTGCCAGCAGTGAATATCCGGGCGGCAATCAGCCCCAGCATTTT.

The J gene is TRBJ2-1, the V gene TRBV5-1, with TRBD2 matching 11 bases. V shed 2 bases and J 0 bases; nucleotides not matched to a gene: 4. Germline V CDR1 and CDR2: SGHRS, YFSETQ. The CDR3 runs 17 residues. CDR3 DNA: TGCGCCAGCAGCTTAATAGCGGGAGGGGCCTCCTACAATGAGCAGTTCTTC. This sequence encodes CASSLIAGGASYNEQFF.

This chain uses TRBV30 with TRBJ2-2; the D gene is possibly TRBD1 (5 bases). V was pared by 0 bases and J by 8 bases, with 16 bases between. The CDR3 spans 15 residues. CDR1 and CDR2 (germline): GTSNPN, SVGIG (reference sequence). The CDR3 sequence: CAWSVLSGLGGELFF. CDR3 nucleotide sequence: TGTGCCTGGAGTGTACTTTCAGGGCTCGGGGGGGAGCTGTTTTTT.

The rearrangement uses TRBV7-2 and TRBJ2-2; no reliable D call. CDR3 size: 16 residues. CDR1 and CDR2 from the germline V gene are SGHTA and FQGNSA. Trimming took off 3 bases at V and 0 bases at J, with 11 bases between the two ends. The CDR3 sequence: CASSFWVTANTGELFF. CDR3 in DNA: TGTGCCAGCAGCTTCTGGGTAACGGCGAACACCGGGGAGCTGTTTTTT.

The V and J genes are TRBV18 and TRBJ1-5; D gene unclear. CDR1 is KGHSH and CDR2 is LQKENI in the germline V gene. This CDR3 spans 13 amino acids. V was shortened by 3 bases and J by 6 bases, with 9 bases between the two germline ends. The CDR3 DNA follows: TGTGCCAGCTCACCGACGGAGATTCAGCCCCAGCATTTT. Residues: CASSPTEIQPQHF.

CDR3 loop: CASGGGTGLYTEAFF. CDR3 sequence (DNA): TGTGCCAGCGGTGGGGGGACAGGGTTGTACACTGAAGCTTTCTTT. The chain is built from TRBV28 and TRBJ1-1; 9 nucleotides line up with TRBD1. With V trimmed by 8 bases and J by 3 bases, 10 bases remained unmatched. The germline CDR1 and CDR2 sequences are MDHEN and SYDVKM. This CDR3 spans 15 amino acids.

The chain uses TRBV29-1 and TRBJ1-2, with 8 bases lining up with TRBD1. This CDR3 is built from 13 residues. Germline CDR1 and CDR2: SQVTM and ANQGSEA. J lost 8 bases, V lost 7 bases, and 12 bases had no gene match. DNA for the CDR3: TGCAGCGCGACACCAGGGGGCTTCGGAGGCTACACCTTC. As protein: CSATPGGFGGYTF.